This TCR beta chain was profiled in a study of OX40 agonist ivuxolimab in advanced cancers. As for the study in general: Ivuxolimab, which patients received intravenously every 2 weeks, was dosed at 0.01 to 10 mg/kg. Mean age around 60 years, range about 20 to 79; roughly 80% male. General study points: On average, CD8+ T cells had more expanded clones than CD4+.

As regards this clone: Its specificity is unknown.

Produced via immunoSEQ multiplex PCR; TCRdb's table is partial and in-frame only. The data contain around 53,000 clones, 85% of them singletons. This clonotype was obtained from an adult with an advanced solid tumor such as melanoma, head and neck, liver or kidney cancer. This sample comprised CD4+ or CD8+ T cells sorted from blood, obtained in a trial of the OX40 agonist ivuxolimab.

CDR3: CASSNVGDYRNIQYF. The CDR3 DNA reads as TGTGCCAGTAGTAACGTAGGGGATTATAGAAACATTCAGTACTTC. The chain couples TRBV19 to TRBJ2-4; tentatively, D is TRBD1 (5 bases). Germline V gene lookup returns CDR1 LNHDA and CDR2 SQIVND (reference sequence). Between the trimmed V and J ends, which lost 4 bases and 6 bases, there was a span of 16 bases. The CDR3 has 15 residues. Combining the CDR3 with reference TRBV19 and TRBJ2-4 gives the whole variable domain DGGITQSPKYLFRKEGQNVTLSCEQNLNHDAMYWYRQDPGQGLRLIYYSQIVNDFQKGDIAEGYSVSREKKESFPLTVTSAQKNPTAFYLCASSNVGDYRNIQYFGAGTRLSVL.